This TCR beta chain derives from a study of blood T cell repertoires in COVID-19. As for the study in general: Samples of COVID-19 (acute and convalescent) were obtained from the United States, Italy and Spain. The cDNA or gDNA used as material had been derived from T cells, B-cell-depleted T cells, or PBMCs.

Authors' processing steps: Amplification from reference gene primers served as the basis for estimated nucleated cell counts. Using immunoSEQ multiplex PCR, the repertoire was profiled, and TCRdb retains in-frame clones only, with some absent. V and J calls and clone size are given by that table; D and trimming were obtained from the DNA. The sample shows roughly 200,000 clones, roughly 86% of them seen only once. Germline V gene lookup returns CDR1 SGHTA and CDR2 FQGNSA. This CDR3 is built from 13 residues. V was pared by 3 bases and J by 7 bases, with 10 bases between. This receptor was identified in a woman between 65 and 79 years old with active or convalescent COVID-19. The chain combines TRBV7-2 with TRBJ2-1; possibly TRBD1 for D (6 bases). Input material: peripheral blood. CDR3 sequence reads: CASSFVQGNEQFF. As DNA, the CDR3 is TGTGCCAGCAGCTTTGTTCAGGGGAATGAGCAGTTCTTC.